This T cell receptor (beta chain) was obtained from a study of T cell responses to AZD1222 COVID-19 vaccine. General study points: Donor demographics were predominantly white British with a female majority; clonal diversity may be underestimated.

The V segment lost 5 bases and the J segment 0 bases; nucleotides outside the gene matches: 12. This CDR3 spans 17 amino acids. From germline, CDR1 is SGHAT and CDR2 FQNNGV. As for this clone: Antigen unknown.

TCRdb's copy holds only in-frame clones and misses some; the assay was immunoSEQ multiplex PCR. The sample records just over 150,000 clones, around nine tenths being singletons. Specimen: peripheral blood, collected 28 days after the second AZD1222 dose. The chain links TRBV11-2 to TRBJ2-7; 8 bases line up with TRBD1. The sequence was obtained from an adult who received the AZD1222 COVID-19 vaccine. The CDR3 is CASSGLGQGISSYEQYF. The DNA for the CDR3 is TGTGCCAGCAGCGGACTCGGACAGGGAATCAGCTCCTACGAGCAGTACTTC.